This T cell receptor (beta chain) was retrieved from a study of T cells in Graves' hyperthyroidism and ophthalmopathy. This clonotype was found a few times. What it recognizes is unknown. General study points: Separating ophthalmopathy from stable hyperthyroidism was achieved by a 13 V-J model.

This CDR3 is 15 amino acids long. From germline, CDR1 is MGHRA and CDR2 YSYEKL. Trimming cost V 1 base and J 5 bases, with 14 bases left between them. Researchers amplified the TCR beta CDR3 regions from RNA transcripts. A set of HTBI primers served as the primers for a first-round RT-PCR of the TCR CDR3. Via MiXCR, TCRdb re-called the multiplex PCR reads, giving one row per CDR3 protein. There are some 700,000 distinct CDR3 sequences in the sample; about 18% occur only once, and less than 20% lies in the top ten. The chain employs TRBV4-1 and TRBJ1-2, with D hard to call. The sequence was collected from a man between 50 and 59 years old with Graves' hyperthyroidism. Sequencing used blood. The DNA of the CDR3 is TGCGCCAGCAGCCAAGCTGCCCGGGAATCTTATGGCTACACCTTC. This translates into CASSQAARESYGYTF.